What follows is one T cell receptor beta chain and its context. Its specificity is unknown. This record belongs to a study of stem cell transplantation in POMP-related autoinflammatory disease. The overall study: CD8+ T cells were low and CD4+ cells naive-skewed before transplant.

This CDR3 comprises 16 residues. CDR1 is SGHRS, CDR2 YFSETQ, per germline. The ends lost 0 bases at V and 6 bases at J; junction bases unmatched: 8. The study, taken as a whole, reports: Fewer unique TRB V-J gene pairings were identified in patients with PRAID.

Generated by immunoSEQ multiplex PCR, the TCRdb table keeps only in-frame clones and is missing some. The data hold some 68,000 clones, with under 95% observed a single time. This sequence was found in a human patient with POMP-related autoinflammation and immune dysregulation (PRAID). Some T cells may have come from the graft donor. The chain has TRBV5-1 and TRBJ2-3; 9 bases align to TRBD2. The sample here was CD4+ T cells from PBMCs, taken after stem cell transplantation. As DNA, the CDR3 is TGCGCCAGCAGCTTGGGGGCGGGAGGGCCTTCCGATACGCAGTATTTT. Its protein is CASSLGAGGPSDTQYF.